Presented here are 30 T cell receptor beta chains from one specimen sequenced in a study of Graves' ophthalmopathy and Graves' hyperthyroidism. As the template, RNA transcripts were used to amplify TCR beta CDR3 regions. RT-PCR was first run with HTBI primers, then multiplex PCR in a second round. TCRdb used MiXCR to reprocess the multiplex PCR reads, holding one entry per CDR3 protein. The table lists roughly 1.1 million distinct CDR3 sequences, less than 45% of them singletons. Sequencing was done on a sample of peripheral blood or thyroid tissue (not recorded which). The receptors stem from an adult man with Graves' hyperthyroidism.

The rearrangement uses TRBV15 and TRBJ1-2; D unclear. The ends were cut back, 0 bases at V and 2 bases at J, with 10 bases in the middle. The germline V gene has CDR1 LNHNV and CDR2 YYDKDF (reference sequence). The CDR3 runs 15 residues. This chain's CDR3 is CATSRDRLKNYGYTF. The CDR3 nucleotides are TGTGCCACCAGCAGAGACCGACTGAAAAACTATGGCTACACCTTC.

V gene TRBV12-3 or TRBV12-4 combines with J gene TRBJ1-2; D unclear. The germline V and J ends were trimmed by 6 bases and 0 bases, with 17 bases remaining between them. The CDR3 contains 16 residues. CDR3 amino acids: CASSRTVTRANYGYTF. The CDR3 DNA sequence: TGTGCCAGCAGCCGAACAGTAACCCGAGCTAACTATGGCTACACCTTC.

J is TRBJ1-4 and V is TRBV4-3, with D hard to call. CDR1 is LGHNA, CDR2 YSLEER, per germline. Deletions cut 0 bases from V and 3 bases from J, with 8 bases between. CDR3 size: 15 residues. The DNA for the CDR3 is TGCGCCAGCAGCCAAGATCTATCCCCTAATGAAAAACTGTTTTTT. This gives the protein CASSQDLSPNEKLFF.

Comment on this clonotype: It may be a read error: a sequence one base away is much more abundant. This rearrangement joins TRBV24-1 to TRBJ2-2, with TRBD1 as a possible D gene (6 bases). V lost 8 bases and J 4 bases, leaving 10 bases between the germline ends. This CDR3 region has 13 residues. Per the germline V gene, CDR1 is KGHDR and CDR2 is SFDVKD. The CDR3 is CATMGASTGELFF. The DNA of the CDR3 is TGTGCCACCATGGGGGCGAGCACCGGGGAGCTGTTTTTT.

The chain is built from TRBV3-1 and TRBJ2-7; D may be TRBD1 or TRBD2 (5 bases each). V was trimmed by 1 base and J by 2 bases, leaving 12 bases between them. The CDR3 contains 15 residues. Per germline, CDR1 LGHDT and CDR2 YNNKEL (reference sequence). The CDR3 sequence is CASSQASGHTYEQYF. In DNA, the CDR3 is TGTGCCAGCAGCCAAGCCTCGGGGCACACCTACGAGCAGTACTTC.

The J gene is TRBJ1-6, the V gene TRBV20-1, with 9 bases that match TRBD1. The V segment lost 4 bases and the J segment 7 bases; nucleotides outside the gene matches: 11. The CDR3 has 16 amino acids. Per the germline V gene, CDR1 is DFQATT and CDR2 is SNEGSKA (reference sequence). The CDR3 region is CSATKATGTGNSPLHF. CDR3 bases: TGCAGTGCTACCAAAGCGACCGGGACAGGGAATTCACCCCTCCACTTT.

In its sample, this clonotype was seen many times. The chain employs TRBV2 and TRBJ2-5, with no clear D. The germline V and J ends were trimmed by 8 bases and 0 bases, with 7 bases remaining between them. CDR3 length: 12 residues. CDR1 is SNHLY, CDR2 FYNNEI, per germline. This CDR3 reads CASLRYQETQYF. CDR3 DNA: TGTGCCAGCTTACGATACCAAGAGACCCAGTACTTC. The variable domain in full, completed from reference TRBV2 and TRBJ2-5, reads EPEVTQTPSHQVTQMGQEVILRCVPISNHLYFYWYRQILGQKVEFLVSFYNNEISEKSEIFDDQFSVERPDGSNFTLKIRSTKLEDSAMYFCASLRYQETQYFGPGTRLLVL.

This chain connects TRBV5-1 to TRBJ2-7; 7 positions match TRBD1. V lost 4 bases and J lost 0; bases outside the gene matches: 7. The germline gives CDR1 SGHRS, CDR2 YFSETQ. The CDR3 covers 15 residues. The DNA for the CDR3 is TGCGCCAGCAGCCGAGGACAGGATAGCTCCTACGAGCAGTACTTC. Residues: CASSRGQDSSYEQYF.

This clonotype appeared many times. V usage is TRBV27 and J usage is TRBJ1-5; weak D call: TRBD1 (5 bases). The CDR3 is made up of 15 amino acids. CDR1 is MNHEY and CDR2 is SMNVEV in the germline V gene (reference sequence). V lost 3 bases and J 2 bases, leaving 11 bases between the germline ends. The CDR3 protein is CASSFSGLGNQPQHF. The DNA of the CDR3 is TGTGCCAGCAGTTTCTCAGGGTTGGGCAATCAGCCCCAGCATTTT.

This clonotype was seen many times. J is TRBJ2-5 and V is TRBV10-2; D possibly corresponds to TRBD1 (6 bases). Between the trimmed V and J ends, which lost 7 bases and 4 bases, there was a span of 10 bases. The CDR3 extends over 12 amino acids. Per the germline V gene, CDR1 is WSHSY and CDR2 is SAAADI. DNA for the CDR3: TGCGCCAGCACGGACAGTCCAGAGACCCAGTACTTC. This encodes CASTDSPETQYF.

The V gene is TRBV29-1, the J gene TRBJ2-5; tentative D call: TRBD1 (6 bases). Germline CDR1 SQVTM, CDR2 ANQGSEA. V was trimmed by 2 bases and J by 3 bases, leaving 13 bases between them. The CDR3 has 14 residues. CDR3 bases: TGCAGCGTTGAACCGGGACACCTCGAAGAGACCCAGTACTTC. Protein sequence: CSVEPGHLEETQYF.

The chain couples TRBV5-1 to TRBJ1-2, with a possible D match to TRBD1 (5 bases). Germline V gene lookup returns CDR1 SGHRS and CDR2 YFSETQ. The CDR3 runs 17 residues. V gave up 3 bases and J gave up 5 bases, with 23 bases separating them. DNA for the CDR3: TGCGCCAGCAGCTCCCACGCCGGAGCGGGGGGAGAGTATGGCTACACCTTC. This sequence encodes CASSSHAGAGGEYGYTF. The full variable domain, rest sourced from reference TRBV5-1 and TRBJ1-2, is KAGVTQTPRYLIKTRGQQVTLSCSPISGHRSVSWYQQTPGQGLQFLFEYFSETQRNKGNFPGRFSGRQFSNSRSEMNVSTLELGDSALYLCASSSHAGAGGEYGYTFGSGTRLTVV.

Notes on this clonotype: A much bigger clone sits one base away, suggesting this may be a read error. The J gene is TRBJ2-7, the V gene TRBV15; D possibly corresponds to TRBD1 (6 bases). CDR1 and CDR2 from the germline V gene are LNHNV and YYDKDF (reference sequence). Deletions cut 3 bases from V and 0 bases from J, with 9 bases between. There are 14 residues in the CDR3. The CDR3 DNA sequence: TGTGCCACCAGCAGCAGGACAGTCTCCTACGAGCAGTACTTC. It yields the protein CATSSRTVSYEQYF.

This clonotype has a handful of counts. The chain is built from TRBV7-2 and TRBJ1-1, with D maybe TRBD1 (5 bases). V was pared by 1 base and J by 4 bases, with 16 bases between. The CDR3 covers 16 residues. Germline lookup yields CDR1 SGHTA and CDR2 FQGNSA. CDR3 in DNA: TGTGCCAGCAGCTTAGGGGTCGAGGCGAGGGGCACTGAAGCTTTCTTT. Protein: CASSLGVEARGTEAFF.

The J gene is TRBJ2-2, the V gene TRBV19; no clear D. This CDR3 contains 15 residues. The germline CDR1 and CDR2 sequences are LNHDA and SQIVND (reference sequence). V was trimmed by 0 bases and J by 10 bases, leaving 15 bases between them. The CDR3 sequence is CASSIDTTGSVELFF. CDR3 DNA sequence: TGTGCCAGTAGTATAGATACCACCGGGTCCGTGGAGCTGTTTTTT. The full variable domain, with the rest looked up from reference TRBV19 and TRBJ2-2, is DGGITQSPKYLFRKEGQNVTLSCEQNLNHDAMYWYRQDPGQGLRLIYYSQIVNDFQKGDIAEGYSVSREKKESFPLTVTSAQKNPTAFYLCASSIDTTGSVELFFGEGSRLTVL.

The chain employs TRBV20-1 and TRBJ2-5, with 10 bases aligning to TRBD2. J was trimmed by 3 bases and V by 0 bases; bases with no gene match: 10. CDR1 is DFQATT, CDR2 SNEGSKA, per germline (reference sequence). The CDR3 extends over 17 amino acids. CDR3 protein: CSARDSTGLAGEETQYF. The CDR3 nucleotides read TGCAGTGCTAGAGATTCGACGGGGCTAGCGGGGGAAGAGACCCAGTACTTC.

The chain combines TRBV15 with TRBJ2-7; TRBD1 is a possible D gene (6 bases). V shed 6 bases and J shed 7 bases, with 22 bases lying between them. CDR3 length: 15 amino acids. Germline V gives CDR1 LNHNV, CDR2 YYDKDF (reference sequence). The CDR3 DNA is TGTGCCACCAGAGAAGAGGACTTGGGGGCGTCGGAGCAGTACTTC. This encodes CATREEDLGASEQYF.

In this sample, this clonotype turned up many times. V gene TRBV11-2 combines with J gene TRBJ2-5; D unresolved. The germline V gene encodes CDR1 SGHAT and CDR2 FQNNGV. The CDR3 runs 13 residues. Trimming took off 0 bases at V and 3 bases at J, with 5 bases between the two ends. The CDR3 region has the DNA TGTGCCAGCAGCTTAGATGTGAAAGAGACCCAGTACTTC. It encodes CASSLDVKETQYF.

The J gene is TRBJ2-7, the V gene TRBV19; D possibly corresponds to TRBD1 (6 bases). V was trimmed by 8 bases and J by 3 bases, leaving 11 bases between them. Germline CDR1 LNHDA, CDR2 SQIVND (reference sequence). The CDR3 sequence is 12 residues long. The CDR3 region is CASGTRGYEQYF. The DNA for the CDR3 is TGTGCCAGTGGTACCAGGGGCTACGAGCAGTACTTC.

This clonotype was picked up a small number of times. This chain links TRBV20-1 with TRBJ1-2; D is uncertain. Per germline, CDR1 DFQATT and CDR2 SNEGSKA (reference sequence). CDR3 size: 11 residues. Between the trimmed V and J ends, which lost 0 bases and 8 bases, there was a span of 7 bases. CDR3 coding DNA: TGCAGTGCTAGAGATCGCCAAGGCTACACCTTC. Encoded protein: CSARDRQGYTF.

This sequence joins TRBV13 and TRBJ2-7; 12 bases are shared with TRBD2. The J segment lost 3 bases and the V segment lost 5 bases, leaving 8 bases of the junction unmatched. CDR1 and CDR2 from the germline V gene are PRHDT and FYEKMQ (reference sequence). The CDR3 has 16 residues. The CDR3 loop reads CASSPMGTSGLYEQYF. The CDR3 nucleotides are TGTGCCAGCAGCCCAATGGGGACTAGCGGGCTCTACGAGCAGTACTTC.

This clonotype has ten or more counts. The J gene is TRBJ1-3, the V gene TRBV15; D is uncertain. The CDR3 extends over 16 amino acids. Deletions cut 0 bases from V and 2 bases from J, with 11 bases between. CDR1 and CDR2 from the germline V gene are LNHNV and YYDKDF (reference sequence). The CDR3, as DNA: TGTGCCACCAGCAGAGATACCGGAGGGACTGGAAACACCATATATTTT. Translation: CATSRDTGGTGNTIYF. The whole variable domain, filled in from reference TRBV15 and TRBJ1-3, reads DAMVIQNPRYQVTQFGKPVTLSCSQTLNHNVMYWYQQKSSQAPKLLFHYYDKDFNNEADTPDNFQSRRPNTSFCFLDIRSPGLGDTAMYLCATSRDTGGTGNTIYFGEGSWLTVV.

The chain employs TRBV7-9 and TRBJ2-2, with a tentative D call TRBD1 (5 bases). Germline CDR1 is SEHNR and CDR2 is FQNEAQ (reference sequence). The V end was cut by 4 bases, the J end by 5 bases, with 14 bases between. This CDR3 contains 15 residues. The CDR3 coding sequence is TGTGCCAGCAGCTCGACAGTAAACAAAACCGGGGAGCTGTTTTTT. Residues: CASSSTVNKTGELFF.

The V call is TRBV7-8, the J call TRBJ1-1; 7 nucleotides agree with TRBD1. The germline gives CDR1 SGHVS, CDR2 FQNEAQ. After removal of 6 bases from V and 7 bases from J, the junction contained 8 bases not matched to a gene. The CDR3 is 13 amino acids. CDR3 sequence: CASSDSGDSEAFF. CDR3 coding DNA: TGTGCCAGCAGTGACTCGGGGGACAGTGAAGCTTTCTTT.

This chain links TRBV10-3 with TRBJ1-5; tentative D call: TRBD1 (6 bases). The CDR3 is made up of 14 amino acids. V gave up 3 bases and J gave up 4 bases, with 10 bases separating them. Germline CDR1 ENHRY, CDR2 SYGVKD. In DNA form, the CDR3 reads TGTGCCATCAGTGAAGGGGGGAAGAATCAGCCCCAGCATTTT. The encoded protein is CAISEGGKNQPQHF.

CDR3 amino acids: CASSTATSGAIDTQYF. As DNA, the CDR3 is TGTGCCAGCAGTACCGCGACTAGCGGGGCGATAGATACGCAGTATTTT. This chain uses TRBV7-2 with TRBJ2-3, with 11 positions matching TRBD2. Germline V lookup: CDR1 SGHTA, CDR2 FQGNSA. With 6 bases clipped from V and 5 bases from J, the junction kept 10 bases outside the gene matches. This CDR3 comprises 16 residues.

This chain connects TRBV4-2 to TRBJ1-4; TRBD1 is a possible D gene (6 bases). Germline V gene lookup returns CDR1 LGHNA and CDR2 YNFKEQ. The CDR3 loop spans 16 amino acids. Trimming shortened V by 0 bases and J by 4 bases, and 12 bases separated the two germline ends. CDR3: CASSQDLDRVNEKLFF. CDR3 in DNA: TGTGCCAGCAGCCAAGATTTGGACAGAGTTAATGAAAAACTGTTTTTT.

This clonotype occurred a few times. The J gene is TRBJ1-1, the V gene TRBV6-5; no clear D gene. In germline, CDR1 is MNHEY, CDR2 SVGAGI. This CDR3 has 16 residues. The V end was cut by 6 bases, the J end by 1 base, with 18 bases between. CDR3 region: CASRRSSIRENTEAFF. CDR3 sequence (DNA): TGTGCCAGCAGACGCTCCTCAATCCGGGAGAACACTGAAGCTTTCTTT.

This clonotype was seen repeatedly, ten times or more. The chain uses TRBV6-5 and TRBJ2-7; tentatively, D is TRBD1 or TRBD2 (5 bases each). Germline V lookup: CDR1 MNHEY, CDR2 SVGAGI. The CDR3 extends over 13 amino acids. Trimming removed 6 bases at V and 5 bases at J, with 14 bases between. CDR3 sequence: CASRTAKRNEQYF. Written as DNA, the CDR3 is TGTGCCAGCAGGACAGCTAAGCGGAACGAGCAGTACTTC.

The chain uses TRBV7-9 and TRBJ2-2; maybe TRBD1 (6 bases). Germline V gene lookup returns CDR1 SEHNR and CDR2 FQNEAQ (reference sequence). There are 17 residues in the CDR3. V was clipped by 6 bases and J by 6 bases, with 23 bases between them. Here the CDR3 reads CASRSQMGRGRAGELFF. CDR3 sequence (DNA): TGTGCCAGCAGATCCCAGATGGGCAGGGGACGCGCCGGGGAGCTGTTTTTT.